What follows are 5 T cell receptor beta chains derived from one specimen sequenced in a study of beta chain features in type 1 diabetes. The study reverse transcribed the entire isolated RNA, so it sequenced expressed TCRB transcripts. Measured with immunoSEQ multiplex PCR; TCRdb has only the in-frame clones, and not every one. The sample contains fewer than 20,000 clones, approximately 50% of which appear only once. The sample taken for sequencing was stem cell memory CD4+ T cells from blood. These receptors were collected from a woman aged 18-35 years in good health.

This clone was found once. J is TRBJ1-1 and V is TRBV18; TRBD1 matches 7 bases. Trimming took 6 bases from V and 0 from J; bases not matched to a gene: 16. Looked up from germline, CDR1 is KGHSH and CDR2 is LQKENI. This CDR3 has 18 residues. The CDR3 loop reads CASSLTGAGPLMNTEAFF. Here the CDR3 DNA reads TGTGCCAGCTCGCTAACAGGGGCCGGGCCTCTGATGAACACTGAAGCTTTCTTT.

This rearrangement joins TRBV11-3 to TRBJ2-1, with D perhaps matching TRBD1 (6 bases). The CDR3 runs 16 residues. The V end was cut by 1 base, the J end by 10 bases, with 20 bases between. Germline V lookup: CDR1 SGHNT, CDR2 YENEEA. DNA for the CDR3: TGTGCCAGCAGCTTAGCGCCGGGACAAGTCCGTGGCGAGCAGTTCTTC. It is translated as CASSLAPGQVRGEQFF.

The rearrangement joins TRBV4-2 to TRBJ2-5, with a possible D match to TRBD1 (5 bases). The CDR3 contains 16 residues. V was pared by 1 base and J by 2 bases, with 14 bases between. Germline V gene sequence: CDR1 LGHNA, CDR2 YNFKEQ. CDR3 DNA sequence: TGTGCCAGCAGCCAAGTAAGGGGTCGGACGCAAGAGACCCAGTACTTC. Protein sequence: CASSQVRGRTQETQYF.

CDR3 sequence: CSARQVYEQYF. The CDR3 region has the DNA TGCAGTGCCAGACAGGTCTACGAGCAGTACTTC. The chain couples TRBV20-1 to TRBJ2-7, with a weak D call TRBD1 (6 bases). In germline, CDR1 is DFQATT, CDR2 SNEGSKA (reference sequence). CDR3 length equals 11 residues. The V gene lost 6 bases and the J gene lost 3 bases, with 9 bases spanning the gap.

V and J are TRBV5-1 and TRBJ2-7; D is possibly TRBD1 (6 bases). This CDR3 region has 16 residues. CDR1 is SGHRS, CDR2 YFSETQ, per germline. V lost 0 bases and J 5 bases, leaving 18 bases between the germline ends. The CDR3 nucleotides are TGCGCCAGCAGCTTGGCTCAGGGGCCAGGGGCCCACGAGCAGTACTTC. It specifies CASSLAQGPGAHEQYF.